Below, 30 T cell receptor beta chains from the same sample are listed, as sequenced in a study of CD8+ T cells in alopecia areata. Specified treatment: oral pan-JAK inhibitor, 5-10 mg twice daily. TCR sequencing used cDNA made by reverse transcription of extracted RNA. Clones were read by immunoSEQ multiplex PCR, and TCRdb kept only the in-frame ones, dropping some. The sample shows approximately 120,000 clones, 61% of them seen only once. The sample here was CD4+ T cells sorted from blood, taken at week 4, from a patient treated with tofacitinib. These receptor sequences come from a human donor with alopecia areata.

The chain recombines TRBV19 with TRBJ2-7; the D gene is possibly TRBD1 (5 bases). The CDR3 runs 15 residues. Per germline, CDR1 LNHDA and CDR2 SQIVND (reference sequence). The V gene lost 0 bases and the J gene lost 5 bases, with 14 bases spanning the gap. The CDR3 protein is CASSIDLPDINEQYF. CDR3 sequence (DNA): TGTGCCAGTAGTATAGACCTACCGGACATTAACGAGCAGTACTTC.

The chain carries TRBV4-1 and TRBJ1-5; D unresolved. The CDR3 runs 14 residues. Per the germline V gene, CDR1 is MGHRA and CDR2 is YSYEKL. The V and J ends lost 1 base and 8 bases respectively, with 12 bases between them. In nucleotides, the CDR3 is TGCGCCAGCAGCCAAGTGGCCGGCTCGGAGCCCCAGCATTTT. This codes for CASSQVAGSEPQHF.

V gene TRBV6-1 combines with J gene TRBJ2-5, with D tentatively TRBD2 (5 bases). Germline V gene sequence: CDR1 MNHNS, CDR2 SASEGT. The CDR3 is 15 amino acids. Deletions cut 2 bases from V and 4 bases from J, with 14 bases between. CDR3 loop: CASSEMVGRGETQYF. The CDR3 region has the DNA TGTGCCAGCAGTGAAATGGTGGGCCGGGGAGAGACCCAGTACTTC.

The J gene is TRBJ1-2, the V gene TRBV30; 7 bases fit TRBD1. Germline assignment: CDR1 GTSNPN and CDR2 SVGIG (reference sequence). This CDR3 is 14 amino acids long. V lost 1 base, J lost 5 bases, and 7 bases stayed unmatched. Here the CDR3 reads CAWSETGRTYGYTF. The CDR3 DNA follows: TGTGCCTGGAGTGAGACAGGGAGAACGTATGGCTACACCTTC.

This clone has just a few counts. The chain combines TRBV30 with TRBJ2-1; D is perhaps TRBD1 (5 bases). The CDR3 is 16 residues long. Germline loops: CDR1 GTSNPN, CDR2 SVGIG (reference sequence). Deletions cut 1 base from V and 2 bases from J, with 15 bases between. CDR3 bases: TGTGCCTGGAGTGCCAACAGGATAGAAGCCTACAATGAGCAGTTCTTC. Its translation: CAWSANRIEAYNEQFF.

CDR3 in amino acids: CASSYGPEAFF. The DNA of the CDR3 is TGTGCCAGCAGTTACGGGCCCGAAGCTTTCTTT. The chain uses TRBV6-5 and TRBJ1-1; D gene unclear. This CDR3 comprises 11 residues. Germline CDR1 reads MNHEY; CDR2 reads SVGAGI. The V gene lost 2 bases and the J gene lost 8 bases, with 6 bases spanning the gap.

A few counts support this clone. V gene TRBV28 combines with J gene TRBJ2-5; 12 nucleotides agree with TRBD2. Germline CDR1 reads MDHEN; CDR2 reads SYDVKM. The CDR3 is 15 amino acids. After removal of 8 bases from V and 2 bases from J, the junction contained 6 bases not matched to a gene. CDR3 coding DNA: TGTGCCAGCCTTGGGCTAGCGGGAGGGCAAGAGACCCAGTACTTC. Translation: CASLGLAGGQETQYF.

The V call is TRBV6-5, the J call TRBJ2-3; 8 bases are a match to TRBD2. Per germline, CDR1 MNHEY and CDR2 SVGAGI. The CDR3 totals 15 residues. V lost 2 bases, J lost 3 bases, and 4 bases stayed unmatched. The CDR3 loop reads CASSYVSGGTDTQYF. In nucleotides, the CDR3 is TGTGCCAGCAGTTACGTGTCGGGGGGGACAGATACGCAGTATTTT.

The chain combines TRBV6-6 with TRBJ1-3; D unresolved. This CDR3 comprises 14 residues. The V end lost 6 bases, the J end lost 2 bases, and 11 bases lay between the germline ends. Germline V lookup: CDR1 MNHNY, CDR2 SVGAGI (reference sequence). The DNA for the CDR3 is TGTGCCAGCAGGTTCCCAAGTGCTGGAAACACCATATATTTT. Translating it yields CASRFPSAGNTIYF.

The chain carries TRBV5-1 and TRBJ1-2; D is unresolved. The CDR3 contains 13 residues. CDR1 and CDR2 (germline): SGHRS, YFSETQ. The V end was cut by 7 bases, the J end by 1 base, with 11 bases between. The CDR3 loop is CASRLGLNYGYTF. CDR3 sequence (DNA): TGCGCCAGCCGGTTAGGCCTTAACTATGGCTACACCTTC.

On this clone itself: The same CDR3 is also encoded by other DNA sequences in this sample. The V call is TRBV29-1, the J call TRBJ1-5; 7 positions match TRBD1. From germline, CDR1 is SQVTM and CDR2 ANQGSEA. The V gene end was trimmed by 4 bases and the J gene end by 3 bases; junction bases not matched to a gene: 3. The CDR3 is 13 amino acids. The CDR3 is CSVVTGLNQPQHF. The CDR3 DNA follows: TGCAGCGTTGTGACAGGGCTCAATCAGCCCCAGCATTTT.

In its sample, this clone was seen a few times. The chain uses TRBV25-1 and TRBJ1-2, with 10 nucleotides matching TRBD1. The CDR3 sequence is 14 residues long. Looked up from germline, CDR1 is MGHDK and CDR2 is SYGVNS. V gave up 4 bases and J gave up 7 bases; unmatched junction bases: 6. The CDR3 DNA follows: TGTGCCAGCAGTGGCCACGACAGGGGGCTTGGCTACACCTTC. This translates into CASSGHDRGLGYTF.

V gene TRBV6-6 combines with J gene TRBJ2-7, with 7 nucleotides matching TRBD2. Germline V gene data show CDR1 as MNHNY and CDR2 as SVGAGI (reference sequence). V was pared by 7 bases and J by 7 bases, with 19 bases of the junction left unmatched. The CDR3 is 16 residues long. The CDR3 reads CASMGGRTVSRREQYF. CDR3 DNA: TGTGCCAGCATGGGAGGGAGGACTGTGAGTAGGAGGGAGCAGTACTTC.

This clone came up a few times. The rearrangement links TRBV7-7 to TRBJ2-7, with unresolved D. This CDR3 is 13 amino acids long. Germline loops: CDR1 SSHAT, CDR2 FNYEAQ (reference sequence). V was pared by 3 bases and J by 6 bases, with 12 bases between. The DNA for the CDR3 is TGTGCCAGCAGCTTCAATGAATGGGGCGAGCAGTACTTC. Protein: CASSFNEWGEQYF.

The table lists this clone with a few counts. The chain uses TRBV7-2 and TRBJ2-5; D might be TRBD2 (7 bases). The germline gives CDR1 SGHTA, CDR2 FQGNSA. CDR3 length: 15 amino acids. V was pared by 5 bases and J by 2 bases, with 15 bases between. CDR3 DNA sequence: TGTGCCAGCAGCGGGGCCCGGGGGGCTCAAGAGACCCAGTACTTC. Protein: CASSGARGAQETQYF.

As for this clone: Other nucleotide sequences from this sample produce the same CDR3. The CDR3 sequence: CASSLVPSPTDTQYF. DNA for the CDR3: TGTGCCAGCAGCTTAGTGCCTAGCCCCACAGATACGCAGTATTTT. The chain employs TRBV13 and TRBJ2-3, with D possibly TRBD2 on 5 matching bases. V lost 1 base to trimming and J lost 2 bases, with 10 bases between them. The CDR3 covers 15 residues. Germline CDR1 reads PRHDT; CDR2 reads FYEKMQ (reference sequence).

The chain couples TRBV10-3 to TRBJ1-2, with TRBD1 matching over 7 bases. Germline values: CDR1 ENHRY, CDR2 SYGVKD. The ends lost 6 bases at V and 7 bases at J; junction bases unmatched: 11. The CDR3 spans 14 residues. CDR3 loop: CAIRTLNRGLGYTF. The DNA of the CDR3 is TGTGCCATCAGGACGCTTAACAGGGGACTTGGCTACACCTTC.

The rearrangement uses TRBV6-5 and TRBJ2-7, with unresolved D. CDR1 MNHEY and CDR2 SVGAGI come from the germline V gene. This CDR3 has 13 amino acids. Deletions cut 2 bases from V and 4 bases from J, with 9 bases between. DNA of the CDR3: TGTGCCAGCAGTTACAGTCGAAGTTACGAGCAGTACTTC. This codes for CASSYSRSYEQYF.

The chain employs TRBV7-2 and TRBJ2-7; 7 nucleotides match TRBD1. Per germline, CDR1 SGHTA and CDR2 FQGNSA. The CDR3 has 11 residues. J gave up 6 bases and V 4 bases, and 0 bases lay outside the gene matches. CDR3: CASSSGGEQYF. CDR3 in DNA: TGTGCCAGCAGCTCAGGGGGCGAGCAGTACTTC.

The sample holds a few counts of this clone. V and J are TRBV5-4 and TRBJ1-6; maybe TRBD1 (5 bases). Germline values: CDR1 SGHNT, CDR2 YYREEE (reference sequence). The CDR3 covers 13 residues. V was shortened by 2 bases and J by 9 bases, with 9 bases between the two germline ends. This CDR3 reads CASSFFQGSPLHF. For the CDR3, the DNA is TGTGCCAGCAGCTTTTTCCAGGGTTCACCCCTCCACTTT.

CDR3 sequence reads: CASSPGTAPEAFF. In nucleotides, the CDR3 is TGTGCCAGCAGTCCCGGGACAGCCCCTGAAGCTTTCTTT. The chain has TRBV28 and TRBJ1-1, with 7 positions matching TRBD1. Unmatched junction bases numbered 6, after V lost 5 bases and J lost 6 bases. Germline assignment: CDR1 MDHEN and CDR2 SYDVKM. This CDR3 comprises 13 residues.

The CDR3 loop reads CSVELEIEGNTEAFF. The CDR3 coding sequence is TGCAGCGTTGAATTGGAAATCGAGGGGAACACTGAAGCTTTCTTT. The V call is TRBV29-1, the J call TRBJ1-1; D ambiguous. CDR3 size: 15 residues. Trimming took off 2 bases at V and 1 base at J, with 14 bases between the two ends. Germline V gene lookup returns CDR1 SQVTM and CDR2 ANQGSEA.

V usage is TRBV4-2 and J usage is TRBJ2-7; TRBD1 matches at 10 bases. Germline values: CDR1 LGHNA, CDR2 YNFKEQ. V shed 3 bases, J shed 4 bases, and the junction held 15 bases outside the gene matches. This CDR3 region has 18 residues. The CDR3 nucleotides are TGTGCCAGCAGCCAGGACCTAACGCGGACAGGGGGATCTTACGAGCAGTACTTC. This codes for CASSQDLTRTGGSYEQYF.

This chain connects TRBV30 to TRBJ2-3; D gene uncertain. Trimming left V 5 bases short and J 1 base short, with 13 bases between. This CDR3 comprises 14 residues. Germline V gene sequence: CDR1 GTSNPN, CDR2 SVGIG (reference sequence). CDR3 amino acids: CAWQAGFGTDTQYF. As DNA, the CDR3 is TGTGCCTGGCAAGCAGGTTTTGGCACAGATACGCAGTATTTT.

V is TRBV4-2 and J is TRBJ1-2, with no clear D. CDR1 and CDR2 from the germline V gene are LGHNA and YNFKEQ. Trimming removed 0 bases from V and 8 bases from J, with 13 bases in between. This CDR3 contains 14 residues. The CDR3 loop is CASSQEEGLYGYTF. In DNA form, the CDR3 reads TGTGCCAGCAGCCAAGAGGAAGGGTTGTACGGCTACACCTTC.

This clone was observed many times. V gene TRBV7-8 combines with J gene TRBJ1-2; possible D gene TRBD1, 6 bases. V was pared by 4 bases and J by 6 bases, with 12 bases between. Germline assignment: CDR1 SGHVS and CDR2 FQNEAQ. The length of the CDR3 is 13 residues. The DNA for the CDR3 is TGTGCCAGCAGCTGGGGGCAAAGTGATGGCTACACCTTC. Amino acid sequence: CASSWGQSDGYTF.

V and J are TRBV4-3 and TRBJ1-1, with 9 bases that match TRBD1. From germline, CDR1 is LGHNA and CDR2 YSLEER. The CDR3 runs 16 residues. V lost 4 bases to trimming and J lost 4 bases; unmatched junction nucleotides: 10. CDR3 nucleotides: TGCGCCAGCAGCCGTGGGACAGGGAGTTGGGTCACTGAAGCTTTCTTT. This encodes CASSRGTGSWVTEAFF.

The rearrangement links TRBV2 to TRBJ2-2, with D unclear. Deletions cut 6 bases from V and 3 bases from J, with 2 bases between. The CDR3 length is 11 residues. CDR1 and CDR2 (germline): SNHLY, FYNNEI. Here the CDR3 reads CASSYTGELFF. Here the CDR3 DNA reads TGTGCCAGCAGCTACACCGGGGAGCTGTTTTTT.

This clone has just one count. This specimen includes other DNA sequences encoding the same CDR3. CDR3 DNA: TGTGCCTGGAGTCGTCGGGGCAATCAGCCCCAGCATTTT. Its translation is CAWSRRGNQPQHF. This rearrangement joins TRBV30 to TRBJ1-5, with D hard to call. Germline V gives CDR1 GTSNPN, CDR2 SVGIG (reference sequence). The V end was cut by 2 bases, the J end by 2 bases, with 7 bases between. This CDR3 has 13 amino acids.

The J gene is TRBJ2-1, the V gene TRBV7-2; 7 bases map to TRBD1. V shed 3 bases and J 4 bases; nucleotides not matched to a gene: 0. The CDR3 has 13 amino acids. From germline, CDR1 is SGHTA and CDR2 FQGNSA. Here the CDR3 reads CASSLDRYNEQFF. For the CDR3, the DNA is TGTGCCAGCAGCTTGGACAGGTACAATGAGCAGTTCTTC.